This T cell receptor beta chain comes out of a study of blood T cell repertoires in COVID-19. At the level of the study: From the United States, Italy and Spain came samples of acute and convalescent COVID-19. PBMCs, B-cell-depleted T cells, or T cells were the source of the cDNA or gDNA that made up the material.

How the authors handled the data: Reference gene primer amplification gave nucleated cell count estimates. Clones were sequenced by immunoSEQ multiplex PCR, and TCRdb holds only the in-frame ones, with some missing. Clonal size and the V and J genes are those of that table, whereas D and trimming came from the DNA. Of 200,000 to 250,000 clones in the sample, around 86% are singletons; the top ten hold over 2%. This clone was counted a single time. Germline CDR1 and CDR2: WNHNN and SYGVQD (reference sequence). The length of the CDR3 is 18 residues. The ends lost 2 bases at V and 8 bases at J; junction bases unmatched: 16.

J is TRBJ2-1 and V is TRBV10-1, with 9 bases identical to TRBD2. Sequencing was performed on peripheral blood. The TCR sequence derives from a man aged 25-45 years who had recovered from COVID-19. CDR3 DNA sequence: TGCGCCAGCAGTGAGGTGAAGGTGGCGGGGGGGCGGTTGTATGAGCAGTTCTTC. It encodes CASSEVKVAGGRLYEQFF.